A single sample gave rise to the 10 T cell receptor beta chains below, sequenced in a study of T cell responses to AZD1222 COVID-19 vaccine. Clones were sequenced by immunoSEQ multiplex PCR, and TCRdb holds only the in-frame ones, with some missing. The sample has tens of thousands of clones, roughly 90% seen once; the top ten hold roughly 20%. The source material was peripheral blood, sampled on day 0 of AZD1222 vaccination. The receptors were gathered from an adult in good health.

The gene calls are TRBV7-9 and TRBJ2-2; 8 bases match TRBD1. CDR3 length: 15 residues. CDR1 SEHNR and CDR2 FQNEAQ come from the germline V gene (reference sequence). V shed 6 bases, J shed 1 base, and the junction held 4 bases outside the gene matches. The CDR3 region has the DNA TGTGCCAGCAGAGCCGACAGGGGGAACACCGGGGAGCTGTTTTTT. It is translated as CASRADRGNTGELFF.

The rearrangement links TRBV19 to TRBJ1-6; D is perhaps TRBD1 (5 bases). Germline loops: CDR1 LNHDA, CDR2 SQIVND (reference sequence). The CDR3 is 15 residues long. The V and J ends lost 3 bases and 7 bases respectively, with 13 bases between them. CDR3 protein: CASSIGGKGNSPLHF. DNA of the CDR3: TGTGCCAGTAGTATCGGGGGGAAGGGAAATTCACCCCTCCACTTT.

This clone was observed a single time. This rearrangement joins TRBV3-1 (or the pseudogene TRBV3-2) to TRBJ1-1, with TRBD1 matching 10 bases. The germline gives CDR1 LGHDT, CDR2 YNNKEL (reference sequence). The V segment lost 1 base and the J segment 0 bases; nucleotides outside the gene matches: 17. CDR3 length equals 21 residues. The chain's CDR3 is CASSQAEAGTGELLMNTEAFF. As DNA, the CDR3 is TGTGCCAGCAGCCAAGCGGAGGCCGGGACAGGGGAACTTTTGATGAACACTGAAGCTTTCTTT.

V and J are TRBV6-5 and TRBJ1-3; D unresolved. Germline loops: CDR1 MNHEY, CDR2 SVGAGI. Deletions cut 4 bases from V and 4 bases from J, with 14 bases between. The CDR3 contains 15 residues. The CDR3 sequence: CASSSMFREGNTIYF. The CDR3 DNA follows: TGTGCCAGCAGTTCCATGTTCCGCGAGGGAAACACCATATATTTT.

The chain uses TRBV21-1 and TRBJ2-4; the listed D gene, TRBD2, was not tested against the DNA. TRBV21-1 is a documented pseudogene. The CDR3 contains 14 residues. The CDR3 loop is CASSKVSREDIQYF. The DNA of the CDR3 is TGTGCCAGCAGCAAAGTCTCAAGGGAGGACATTCAGTACTTC.

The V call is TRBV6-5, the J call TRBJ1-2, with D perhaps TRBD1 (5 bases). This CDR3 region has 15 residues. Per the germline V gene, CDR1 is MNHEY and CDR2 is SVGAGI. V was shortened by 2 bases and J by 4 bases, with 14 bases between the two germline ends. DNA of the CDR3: TGTGCCAGCAGTTACGCTTGGGACGGCATCTATGGCTACACCTTC. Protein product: CASSYAWDGIYGYTF.

The CDR3 spells CASRGQSYSNQPQHF. For the CDR3, the DNA is TGTGCCAGCAGGGGGCAGAGCTATAGCAATCAGCCCCAGCATTTT. The rearrangement uses TRBV2 and TRBJ1-5; possible D gene TRBD1, 5 bases. V was shortened by 6 bases and J by 0 bases, with 12 bases between the two germline ends. Germline V CDR1 and CDR2: SNHLY, FYNNEI. The CDR3 covers 15 residues. The full variable domain, completed using reference TRBV2 and TRBJ1-5, is EPEVTQTPSHQVTQMGQEVILRCVPISNHLYFYWYRQILGQKVEFLVSFYNNEISEKSEIFDDQFSVERPDGSNFTLKIRSTKLEDSAMYFCASRGQSYSNQPQHFGDGTRLSIL.

In nucleotides, the CDR3 is TGTGCCAGCAGCCAAGAGATAGTGGGTTCTGGGGCCAACGTCCTGACTTTC. This codes for CASSQEIVGSGANVLTF. This chain uses TRBV4-2 with TRBJ2-6; D is unclear. Germline CDR1 and CDR2: LGHNA and YNFKEQ. Trimming left V 0 bases short and J 1 base short, with 10 bases between. This CDR3 is 17 amino acids long.

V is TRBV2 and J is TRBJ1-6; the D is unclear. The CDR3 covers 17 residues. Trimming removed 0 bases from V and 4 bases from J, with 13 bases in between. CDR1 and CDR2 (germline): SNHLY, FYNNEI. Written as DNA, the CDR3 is TGTGCCAGCAGTGAAGCTGGACTACTGGGGTATAATTCACCCCTCCACTTT. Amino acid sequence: CASSEAGLLGYNSPLHF.

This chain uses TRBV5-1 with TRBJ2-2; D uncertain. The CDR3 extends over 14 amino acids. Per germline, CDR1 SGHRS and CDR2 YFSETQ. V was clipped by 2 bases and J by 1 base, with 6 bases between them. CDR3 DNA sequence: TGCGCCAGCAGCTTCGACCAGAACACCGGGGAGCTGTTTTTT. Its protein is CASSFDQNTGELFF.